The 4 T cell receptor beta chains below were found in one sample sequenced in a study of blood T cells in healthy people across ages. Primed by a sample-barcoded 5' primer and a J-beta primer mix, a second PCR proceeded for about 6 to 11 cycles. TCRdb recomputed calls from the 5' RACE reads with MiXCR, one row per CDR3 protein. The sample has 600,000 to 650,000 distinct CDR3 sequences, about 53% seen once; the top ten hold 35% to 40%. Sequenced material: blood. These receptors came from a man in his fifties or sixties in good health.

The V and J genes are TRBV10-3 and TRBJ1-5; D unclear. CDR1 and CDR2 (germline): ENHRY, SYGVKD. V lost 8 bases to trimming and J lost 0 bases, with 14 bases between them. CDR3 size: 15 residues. CDR3 sequence: CAICATEYSNQPQHF. The CDR3 DNA reads as TGTGCCATCTGTGCAACAGAATATAGCAATCAGCCCCAGCATTTT.

This clonotype was counted a few times. The V call is TRBV5-1, the J call TRBJ2-3; TRBD2 aligns across 13 bases. Germline V gene data show CDR1 as SGHRS and CDR2 as YFSETQ. Trimming removed 4 bases from V and 2 bases from J; junction bases left unmatched: 7. The CDR3 length is 17 residues. The CDR3 DNA follows: TGCGCCAGCAGCATAGGGACTAGCGGGGCTAACACAGATACGCAGTATTTT. Amino acid sequence: CASSIGTSGANTDTQYF.

The V gene is TRBV7-2, the J gene TRBJ2-3, with D unclear. The V gene lost 1 base and the J gene lost 5 bases, with 13 bases spanning the gap. The CDR3 has 15 amino acids. Germline V gene lookup returns CDR1 SGHTA and CDR2 FQGNSA. The chain's CDR3 is CASSLGSLPQDTQYF. The CDR3 coding sequence is TGTGCCAGCAGCTTAGGTTCGCTTCCCCAAGATACGCAGTATTTT.

The chain employs TRBV20-1 and TRBJ2-6, with TRBD1 identical over 8 bases. The CDR3 contains 17 residues. Germline V CDR1 and CDR2: DFQATT, SNEGSKA (reference sequence). The V gene end was trimmed by 2 bases and the J gene end by 1 base; junction bases not matched to a gene: 7. CDR3: CSARPGGTTSGANVLTF. In DNA, the CDR3 is TGCAGTGCTAGACCAGGGGGCACTACGTCTGGGGCCAACGTCCTGACTTTC.